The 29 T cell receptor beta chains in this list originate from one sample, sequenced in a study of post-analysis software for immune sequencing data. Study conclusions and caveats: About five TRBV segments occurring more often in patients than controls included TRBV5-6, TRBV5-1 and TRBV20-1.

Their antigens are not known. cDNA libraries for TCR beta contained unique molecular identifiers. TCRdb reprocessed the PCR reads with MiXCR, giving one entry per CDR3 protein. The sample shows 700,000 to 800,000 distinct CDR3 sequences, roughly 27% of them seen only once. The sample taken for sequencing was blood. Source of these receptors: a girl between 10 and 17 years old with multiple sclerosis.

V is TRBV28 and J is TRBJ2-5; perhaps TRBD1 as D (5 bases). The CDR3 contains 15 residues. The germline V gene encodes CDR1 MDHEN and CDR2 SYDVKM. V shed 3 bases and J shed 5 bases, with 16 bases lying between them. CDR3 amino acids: CASSFGAGKGETQYF. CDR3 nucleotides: TGTGCCAGCAGTTTTGGGGCAGGGAAGGGGGAGACCCAGTACTTC. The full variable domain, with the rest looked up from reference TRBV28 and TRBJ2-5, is DVKVTQSSRYLVKRTGEKVFLECVQDMDHENMFWYRQDPGLGLRLIYFSYDVKMKEKGDIPEGYSVSREKKERFSLILESASTNQTSMYLCASSFGAGKGETQYFGPGTRLLVL.

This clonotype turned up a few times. CDR3 coding DNA: TGCGCCAGCAGGGTGGGACTAGCGGCCGGCACAGATACGCAGTATTTT. Translated, it gives CASRVGLAAGTDTQYF. The genes are TRBV5-1 and TRBJ2-3, with 11 bases that match TRBD2. This CDR3 contains 16 residues. The germline V gene has CDR1 SGHRS and CDR2 YFSETQ. V lost 5 bases, J lost 1 base, and 6 bases stayed unmatched.

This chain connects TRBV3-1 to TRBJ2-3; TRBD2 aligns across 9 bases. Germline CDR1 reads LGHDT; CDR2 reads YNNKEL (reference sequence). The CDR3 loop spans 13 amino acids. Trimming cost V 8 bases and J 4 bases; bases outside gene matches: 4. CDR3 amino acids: CASGGGASDTQYF. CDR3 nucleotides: TGTGCCAGCGGCGGGGGGGCCTCAGATACGCAGTATTTT.

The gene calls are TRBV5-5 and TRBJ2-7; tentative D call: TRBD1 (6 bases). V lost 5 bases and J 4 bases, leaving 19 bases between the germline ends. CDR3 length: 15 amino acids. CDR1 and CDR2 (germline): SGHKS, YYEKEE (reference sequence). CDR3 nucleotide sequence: TGTGCCAGCAGTTCCCCAGGGACATCTACTTACGAGCAGTACTTC. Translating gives CASSSPGTSTYEQYF.

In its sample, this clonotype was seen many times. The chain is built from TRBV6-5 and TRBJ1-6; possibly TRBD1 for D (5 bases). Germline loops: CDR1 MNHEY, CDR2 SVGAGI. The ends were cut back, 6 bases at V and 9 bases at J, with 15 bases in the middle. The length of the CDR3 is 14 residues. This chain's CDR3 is CASRSGTSSSPLHF. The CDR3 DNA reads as TGTGCCAGCAGGTCCGGGACCTCAAGTTCACCCCTCCACTTT.

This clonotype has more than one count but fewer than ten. CDR3 residues: CASSSQWGSYEQYF. The CDR3, as DNA: TGTGCCAGCAGCTCACAATGGGGATCCTACGAGCAGTACTTC. This chain links TRBV7-2 with TRBJ2-7; D ambiguous. The CDR3 runs to 14 residues. CDR1 is SGHTA, CDR2 FQGNSA, per germline. The V end lost 4 bases, the J end lost 1 base, and 11 bases lay between the germline ends.

CDR3 amino acids: CASSLVLNTGELFF. The DNA for the CDR3 is TGTGCCAGCAGCTTAGTGCTCAACACCGGGGAGCTGTTTTTT. This chain links TRBV11-2 with TRBJ2-2; D is uncertain. The CDR3 loop spans 14 amino acids. Germline assignment: CDR1 SGHAT and CDR2 FQNNGV. Trimming took off 1 base at V and 2 bases at J, with 5 bases between the two ends.

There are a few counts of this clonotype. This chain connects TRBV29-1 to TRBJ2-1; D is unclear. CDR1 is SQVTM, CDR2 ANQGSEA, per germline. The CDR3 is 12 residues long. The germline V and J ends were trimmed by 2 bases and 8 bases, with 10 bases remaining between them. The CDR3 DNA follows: TGCAGCGTTGAACTACAGTCGTATGAGCAGTTCTTC. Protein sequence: CSVELQSYEQFF.

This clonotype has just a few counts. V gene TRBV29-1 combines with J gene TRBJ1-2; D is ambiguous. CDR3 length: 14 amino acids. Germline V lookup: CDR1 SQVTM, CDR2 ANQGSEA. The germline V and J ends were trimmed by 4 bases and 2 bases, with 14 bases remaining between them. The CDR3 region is CSVGVTEANYGYTF. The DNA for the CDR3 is TGCAGCGTTGGGGTCACAGAGGCCAACTATGGCTACACCTTC.

The CDR3 loop is CSAKGPGRDTQYF. CDR3 in DNA: TGCAGTGCTAAGGGCCCAGGACGAGATACGCAGTATTTT. The V gene is TRBV20-1, the J gene TRBJ2-3; D is unresolved. This CDR3 spans 13 amino acids. Deletions cut 4 bases from V and 5 bases from J, with 13 bases between. Germline V gene sequence: CDR1 DFQATT, CDR2 SNEGSKA (reference sequence).

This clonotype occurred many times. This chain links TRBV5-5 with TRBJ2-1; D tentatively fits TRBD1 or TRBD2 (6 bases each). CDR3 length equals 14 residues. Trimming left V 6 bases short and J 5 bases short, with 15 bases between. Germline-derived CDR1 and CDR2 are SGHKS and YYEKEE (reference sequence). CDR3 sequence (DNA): TGTGCCAGCAACCCGAGGGGGGAGAACAATGAGCAGTTCTTC. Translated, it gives CASNPRGENNEQFF.

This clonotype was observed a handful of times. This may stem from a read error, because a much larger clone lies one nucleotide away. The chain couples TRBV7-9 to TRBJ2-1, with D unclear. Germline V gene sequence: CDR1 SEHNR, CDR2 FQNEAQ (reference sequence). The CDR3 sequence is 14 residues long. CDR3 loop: CTSSLGQPPNEQFF. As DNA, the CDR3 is TGTACCAGCAGCTTAGGGCAGCCTCCCAATGAGCAGTTCTTC.

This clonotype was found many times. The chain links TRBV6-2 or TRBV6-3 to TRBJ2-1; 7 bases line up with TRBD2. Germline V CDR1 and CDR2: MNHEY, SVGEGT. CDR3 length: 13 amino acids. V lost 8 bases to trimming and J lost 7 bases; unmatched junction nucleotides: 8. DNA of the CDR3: TGTGCCAGCGGGAGGGGACCCCCGAATGAGCAGTTCTTC. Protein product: CASGRGPPNEQFF.

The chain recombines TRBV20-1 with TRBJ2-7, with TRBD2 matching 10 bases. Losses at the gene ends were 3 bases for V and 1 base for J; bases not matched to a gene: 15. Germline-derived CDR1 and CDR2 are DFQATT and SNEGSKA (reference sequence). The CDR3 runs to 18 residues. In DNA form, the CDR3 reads TGCAGTGCTAGTGGGGGCCCCCTCTTACTAGCGGGATCCTACGAGCAGTACTTC. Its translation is CSASGGPLLLAGSYEQYF.

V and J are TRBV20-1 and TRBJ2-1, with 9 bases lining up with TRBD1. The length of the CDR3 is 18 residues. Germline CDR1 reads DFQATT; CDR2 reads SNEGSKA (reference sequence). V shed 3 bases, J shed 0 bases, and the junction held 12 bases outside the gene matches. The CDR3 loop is CSARGTGWIAGSYNEQFF. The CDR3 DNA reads TGCAGTGCTAGGGGGACAGGGTGGATAGCGGGCTCCTACAATGAGCAGTTCTTC.

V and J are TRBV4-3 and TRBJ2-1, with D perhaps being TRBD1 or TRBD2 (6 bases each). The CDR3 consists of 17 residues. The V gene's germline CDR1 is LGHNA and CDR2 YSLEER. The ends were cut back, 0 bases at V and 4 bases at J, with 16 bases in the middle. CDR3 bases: TGCGCCAGCAGCCAAGATTCAGTGAGGGGGGTGTACAATGAGCAGTTCTTC. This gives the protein CASSQDSVRGVYNEQFF.

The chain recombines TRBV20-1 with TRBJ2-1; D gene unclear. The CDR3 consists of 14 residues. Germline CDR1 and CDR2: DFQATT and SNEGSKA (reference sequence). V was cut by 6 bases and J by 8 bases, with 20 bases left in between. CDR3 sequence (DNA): TGCAGTGCCAAGGGCAGGTCGGCCCGCGATGAGCAGTTCTTC. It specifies CSAKGRSARDEQFF.

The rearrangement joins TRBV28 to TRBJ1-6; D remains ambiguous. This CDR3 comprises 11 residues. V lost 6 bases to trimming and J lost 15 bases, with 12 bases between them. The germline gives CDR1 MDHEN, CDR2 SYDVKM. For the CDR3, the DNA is TGTGCCAGCAGCTCGACCCGCCGCCTCCACTTT. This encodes CASSSTRRLHF.

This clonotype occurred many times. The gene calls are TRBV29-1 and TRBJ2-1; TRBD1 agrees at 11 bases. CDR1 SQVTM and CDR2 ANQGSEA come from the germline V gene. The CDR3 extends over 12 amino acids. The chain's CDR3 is CSSDRGLSEQFF. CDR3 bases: TGCAGTTCGGACAGGGGGCTGAGTGAGCAGTTCTTC.

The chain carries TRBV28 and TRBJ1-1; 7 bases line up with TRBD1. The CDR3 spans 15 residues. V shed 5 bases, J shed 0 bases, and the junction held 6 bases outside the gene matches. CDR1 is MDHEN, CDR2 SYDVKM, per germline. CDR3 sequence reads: CASSPGTELNTEAFF. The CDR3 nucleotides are TGTGCCAGCAGTCCCGGGACAGAGCTGAACACTGAAGCTTTCTTT.

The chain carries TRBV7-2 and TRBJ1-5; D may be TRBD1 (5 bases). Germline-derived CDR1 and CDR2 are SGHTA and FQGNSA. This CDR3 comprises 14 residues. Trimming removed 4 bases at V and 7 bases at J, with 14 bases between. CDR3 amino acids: CASSSREGGQPQHF. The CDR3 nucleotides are TGTGCCAGCAGCTCCAGGGAGGGCGGACAGCCCCAGCATTTT.

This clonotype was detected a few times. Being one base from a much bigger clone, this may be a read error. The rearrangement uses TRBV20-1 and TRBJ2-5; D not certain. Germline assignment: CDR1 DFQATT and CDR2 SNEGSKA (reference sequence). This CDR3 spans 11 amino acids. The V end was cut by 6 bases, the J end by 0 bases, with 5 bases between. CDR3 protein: CSAQNQETQYF. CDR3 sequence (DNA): TGCAGTGCACAGAACCAAGAGACCCAGTACTTC.

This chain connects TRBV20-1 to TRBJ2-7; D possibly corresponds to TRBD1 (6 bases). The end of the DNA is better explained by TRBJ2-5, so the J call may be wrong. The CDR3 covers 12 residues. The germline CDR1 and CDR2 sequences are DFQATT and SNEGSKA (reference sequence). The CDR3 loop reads CSAAAGEETQYF. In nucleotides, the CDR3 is TGCAGTGCCGCAGCAGGGGAAGAGACCCAGTACTTC.

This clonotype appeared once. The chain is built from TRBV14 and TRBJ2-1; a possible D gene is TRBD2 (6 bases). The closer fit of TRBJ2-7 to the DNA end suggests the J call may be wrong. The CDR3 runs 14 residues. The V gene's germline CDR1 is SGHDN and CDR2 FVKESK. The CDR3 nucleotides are TGTGCCAGCAGCCAGGGACTGGACTACAATGAGCAGTACTTC. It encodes CASSQGLDYNEQYF.

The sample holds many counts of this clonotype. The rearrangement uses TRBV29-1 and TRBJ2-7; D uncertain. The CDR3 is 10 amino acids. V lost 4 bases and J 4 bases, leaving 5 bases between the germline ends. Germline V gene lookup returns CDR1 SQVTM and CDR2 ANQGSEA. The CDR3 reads CSVGFYEQYF. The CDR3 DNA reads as TGCAGCGTTGGGTTTTACGAGCAGTACTTC.

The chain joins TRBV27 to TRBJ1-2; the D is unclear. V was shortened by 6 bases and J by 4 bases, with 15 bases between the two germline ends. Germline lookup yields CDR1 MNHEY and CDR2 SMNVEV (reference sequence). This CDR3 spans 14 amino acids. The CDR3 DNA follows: TGTGCCAGCAGCGACGGGGTGTCTCGCTATGGCTACACCTTC. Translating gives CASSDGVSRYGYTF.

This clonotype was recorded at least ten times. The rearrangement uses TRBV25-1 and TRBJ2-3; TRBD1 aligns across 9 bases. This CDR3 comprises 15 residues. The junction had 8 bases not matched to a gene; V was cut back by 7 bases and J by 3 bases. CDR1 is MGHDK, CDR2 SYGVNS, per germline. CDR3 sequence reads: CASTTRDRETDTQYF. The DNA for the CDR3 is TGTGCCAGCACCACCCGGGACAGGGAGACAGATACGCAGTATTTT.

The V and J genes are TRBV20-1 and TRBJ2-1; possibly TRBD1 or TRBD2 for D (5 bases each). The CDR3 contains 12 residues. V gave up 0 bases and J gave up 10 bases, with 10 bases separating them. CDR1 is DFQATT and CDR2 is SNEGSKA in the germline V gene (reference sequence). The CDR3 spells CSAREGEREQFF. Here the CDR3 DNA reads TGCAGTGCTAGAGAGGGGGAGCGAGAGCAGTTCTTC.

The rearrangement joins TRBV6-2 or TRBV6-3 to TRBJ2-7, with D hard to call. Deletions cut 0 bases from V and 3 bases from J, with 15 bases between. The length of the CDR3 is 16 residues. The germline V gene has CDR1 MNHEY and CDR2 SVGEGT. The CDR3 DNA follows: TGTGCCAGCAGTTACTCGGGTACAGTGAGCATCTACGAGCAGTACTTC. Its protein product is CASSYSGTVSIYEQYF.